This is a list of T cell receptor beta chains from one sample in a study of T cells in Graves' hyperthyroidism and ophthalmopathy. TCRdb re-called the multiplex PCR reads through MiXCR, storing one row per CDR3 protein. The sample carries approximately 600,000 distinct CDR3 sequences, 12% to 15% recorded once. The sample was blood. These receptors all stem from a woman between 18 and 30 years old with Graves' ophthalmopathy. Each CDR3 is given with its conserved first and last residue. D genes are given only for firm matches. Rows give clone size only sometimes, using once, few, many, or a class for an expanded clone.

TRBV19	TRBD2	TRBJ2-5	-	TGTGCCAGTAGTATATCTAGCGGGAAAGAGACCCAGTACTTC	CASSISSGKETQYF
TRBV19	TRBD1	TRBJ2-7	few	TGTGCCAGTATTGCCCAGAACAGCCCAGACAGGGCCCTCGACGAGCAGTACTTC	CASIAQNSPDRALDEQYF
TRBV11-2	TRBD2	TRBJ2-7	many	TGTGCCAGCAGCCTAGCCGGGACTAGCGGTTTGTACAAGCAGTACTTC	CASSLAGTSGLYKQYF
TRBV28	TRBD2	TRBJ2-1	many	TGTGCCAGCACTTTAGCGGGCTCAGATATCAATGAGCAGTTCTTC	CASTLAGSDINEQFF
TRBV20-1	TRBD1	TRBJ1-4	-	TGCAGTGGGACAGGGTTTGAAAAACTGTTTTTT	CSGTGFEKLFF
TRBV29-1	TRBD1	TRBJ1-2	-	TGCAGCGTCGGGGGACAGGGGGCCGACTACTACTACACCTTC	CSVGGQGADYYYTF
TRBV7-6	-	TRBJ2-1	many	TGTGCCAGCAGCTTAGACGGGAGCCCGTACAATGAGCAGTTCTTC	CASSLDGSPYNEQFF
TRBV20-1	TRBD1	TRBJ2-5	many	TGCAGTGCTACCCACCCGGACAGGGGGCAAGAGACCCAGTACTTC	CSATHPDRGQETQYF
TRBV6-2/TRBV6-3	-	TRBJ1-1	many	TGTGCCAGCATACCCGGACTTAACTCCGCTGAAGCTTTCTTT	CASIPGLNSAEAFF
TRBV24-1	TRBD2	TRBJ2-3	-	TGTGCCACCAGTGGTCGAAGACTAGCGGGAGATGGCACAGATACGCAGTATTTT	CATSGRRLAGDGTDTQYF
TRBV24-1	TRBD2	TRBJ2-1	many	TGTGCCACCAGTGATTTAGGGACGACAGGGACTAGCGGTTCCTACAATGAGCAGTTCTTC	CATSDLGTTGTSGSYNEQFF
TRBV15	-	TRBJ1-1	few	TGTGCCACCAGCAGAGACAGCAACACTGAAGCTTTCTTT	CATSRDSNTEAFF
TRBV12-3/TRBV12-4	TRBD1	TRBJ2-1	many	TGTGCCAGCAGTTTTGACAGGGAGACTGAGCAGTTCTTC	CASSFDRETEQFF
TRBV20-1	-	TRBJ2-3	many	TGCAGTGCCCTTCCGCCGGGACTCCTCACAGATACGCAGTATTTT	CSALPPGLLTDTQYF
TRBV4-1	TRBD1	TRBJ1-6	-	TGCGCCAGCCGCAGAGACAGGGGTAATTCACCCCTCCACTTT	CASRRDRGNSPLHF
TRBV20-1	TRBD1	TRBJ2-7	many	TGCAGTGCTAATCCGGGACAGGCGAGTCCTCGCTACGAGCAGTACTTC	CSANPGQASPRYEQYF